These T cell receptor beta chains were read from a single sample in a study of blood T cell repertoires in COVID-19. Repertoires were generated with immunoSEQ multiplex PCR, while TCRdb's copy carries only in-frame clones and drops some. In the table there are some 290,000 clones, roughly 87% of which are singletons. Specimen: peripheral blood. The origin of the receptors is a woman between 50 and 59 years old who had recovered from COVID-19. The CDR3 runs from the conserved cysteine through the conserved F or W. The D gene is left open where the match is weak. A row's size may be missing; if present it is once, few, many or a size class.

>TRBJ2-1|-|-|TRBV7-8
CASSLRQGADEQFF
TGTGCCAGCAGCTTACGTCAAGGGGCAGATGAGCAGTTCTTC
>TRBJ2-7|-|TRBD2|TRBV5-1
CASSLESRSSGRPYEQYF
TGCGCCAGCAGCTTGGAGTCTAGGTCTAGCGGGAGACCGTACGAGCAGTACTTC
>TRBJ2-7|few|TRBD1|TRBV10-3
CAISPPGQGAYEQYF
TGTGCCATCAGTCCCCCGGGACAGGGGGCCTACGAGCAGTACTTC
>TRBJ2-2|-|-|TRBV30
CAWSPSGELFF
TGTGCCTGGAGTCCTTCCGGGGAGCTGTTTTTT
>TRBJ2-3|-|TRBD2|TRBV5-5
CASSLLRGVSTDTQYF
TGTGCCAGCAGCTTGTTACGGGGGGTGAGCACAGATACGCAGTATTTT
>TRBJ1-1|-|-|TRBV27
CASSFSGAEAFF
TGTGCCAGCAGTTTTTCAGGGGCTGAAGCTTTCTTT
>TRBJ2-2|-|-|TRBV7-2
CASSFGRGGELFF
TGTGCCAGCAGCTTCGGGAGAGGCGGGGAGCTGTTTTTT
>TRBJ2-1|-|-|TRBV4-2
CASSQDPQSGENEQFF
TGTGCCAGCAGCCAAGATCCCCAGTCGGGGGAGAATGAGCAGTTCTTC
>TRBJ2-7|-|TRBD1|TRBV7-9
CASSLVGDSYEQYF
TGTGCCAGCAGCTTAGTCGGGGACAGCTACGAGCAGTACTTC
>TRBJ1-1|-|-|TRBV5-4
CASSFGGGETEAFF
TGTGCCAGCAGCTTCGGAGGGGGGGAAACTGAAGCTTTCTTT
>TRBJ1-6|-|-|TRBV5-4
CASSLGGDSPLHF
TGTGCCAGCAGCTTGGGCGGCGATTCACCCCTCCACTTT
>TRBJ1-3|-|-|TRBV9
CASSVAPGNTIYF
TGTGCCAGCAGCGTGGCCCCCGGAAACACCATATATTTT
>TRBJ2-7|many|-|TRBV2
CASTTEGSGEQYF
TGTGCCAGCACCACCGAAGGGTCGGGGGAGCAGTACTTC
>TRBJ2-1|-|-|TRBV7-2
CASSLGLNNEQFF
TGTGCCAGCAGCTTAGGGCTGAACAATGAGCAGTTCTTC
>TRBJ1-2|-|TRBD1|TRBV28
CASSSGQGENYGYTF
TGTGCCAGCAGCTCCGGACAGGGGGAAAACTATGGCTACACCTTC
>TRBJ2-5|once|-|TRBV14
CASSQVEGKTQYF
TGTGCCAGCAGCCAAGTAGAGGGAAAGACCCAGTACTTC
>TRBJ1-1|-|-|TRBV6-5
CASSYYGQTEAFF
TGTGCCAGCAGTTACTATGGACAGACTGAAGCTTTCTTT
>TRBJ1-6|-|TRBD1|TRBV28
CASSQRRDSGPSSYNSPLHF
TGTGCCAGCAGTCAACGCCGGGACAGTGGTCCTAGCTCCTATAATTCACCCCTCCACTTT
>TRBJ1-2|-|-|TRBV5-1
CASSQDRVGYTF
TGCGCCAGCAGCCAGGACAGAGTTGGCTACACCTTC
>TRBJ2-1|once|-|TRBV10-3
CAISVRDDGGAEQFF
TGTGCCATCAGTGTAAGAGATGACGGAGGTGCGGAGCAGTTCTTC
>TRBJ2-5|-|-|TRBV28
CASSLSLRGETQYF
TGTGCCAGCAGTTTGTCTTTGAGGGGGGAGACCCAGTACTTC
>TRBJ2-7|once|-|TRBV28
CASRPDSYEQYF
TGTGCCAGCAGACCGGACAGCTACGAGCAGTACTTC
>TRBJ1-2|-|-|TRBV7-9
CASSFDRSDYGYTF
TGTGCCAGCAGCTTCGACAGGTCGGACTATGGCTACACCTTC
>TRBJ1-2|once|TRBD1|TRBV7-2
CASSPSSRTGEGYTF
TGTGCCAGCAGCCCCTCCTCGAGGACAGGGGAAGGCTACACCTTC
>TRBJ2-5|-|TRBD2|TRBV27
CASSPYRTSGRAGLFLETQYF
TGTGCCAGCAGTCCGTACAGGACTAGCGGGAGGGCCGGTCTTTTTTTGGAGACCCAGTACTTC
>TRBJ2-5|-|-|TRBV6-5
CASSRTVFQETQYF
TGTGCCAGCAGTCGGACAGTCTTCCAAGAGACCCAGTACTTC
>TRBJ2-5|-|-|TRBV7-9
CASSLEGLETQYF
TGTGCCAGCAGCTTGGAGGGGCTCGAGACCCAGTACTTC
>TRBJ2-3|-|-|TRBV4-1
CASSQDGGQGSTDTQYF
TGCGCCAGCAGCCAAGACGGGGGGCAGGGCAGCACAGATACGCAGTATTTT
>TRBJ1-3|-|TRBD1|TRBV7-2
CASSVDRGGSGNTIYF
TGTGCCAGCAGCGTGGACAGGGGAGGCTCTGGAAACACCATATATTTT
>TRBJ2-3|once|-|TRBV9
CASSIKIQGPTDTQYF
TGTGCCAGCAGCATTAAGATACAGGGCCCGACAGATACGCAGTATTTT
>TRBJ1-2|few|-|TRBV29-1
CSVPQGTWGYTF
TGCAGCGTTCCACAGGGTACATGGGGCTACACCTTC
>TRBJ2-1|-|TRBD2|TRBV4-1
CASSQVELAGGGSYNEQFF
TGCGCCAGCAGCCAAGTTGAGCTAGCGGGGGGCGGCTCCTACAATGAGCAGTTCTTC
>TRBJ2-7|-|-|TRBV7-9
CASSPAGSYEQYF
TGTGCCAGCAGCCCCGCGGGATCCTACGAGCAGTACTTC
>TRBJ1-2|-|-|TRBV3-1/TRBV3-2
CASSQGTRFHGYTF
TGTGCCAGCAGCCAAGGTACCAGGTTTCATGGCTACACCTTC
>TRBJ2-1|-|TRBD2|TRBV24-1
CATSDSRRAGGPVNEQFF
TGTGCCACCAGTGATTCCCGACGAGCGGGAGGGCCCGTGAATGAGCAGTTCTTC
>TRBJ1-6|-|TRBD1|TRBV3-1/TRBV3-2
CASSQGAGGSRNSPLHF
TGTGCCAGCAGCCAAGGTGCAGGGGGGTCCCGTAATTCACCCCTCCACTTT
>TRBJ2-7|-|-|TRBV30
CAWSRSYEQYF
TGTGCCTGGAGCCGGAGTTACGAGCAGTACTTC
>TRBJ1-5|-|TRBD1|TRBV7-6
CASSLDPTGAQHF
TGTGCCAGCAGCTTAGACCCGACAGGGGCCCAGCATTTT
>TRBJ1-5|-|TRBD1|TRBV28
CASKLSGGKNQPQHF
TGTGCCAGCAAATTATCAGGGGGCAAAAATCAGCCCCAGCATTTT
>TRBJ2-1|-|TRBD1|TRBV6-4
CASSLDRGDEQFF
TGTGCCAGCAGTCTGGACAGGGGGGATGAGCAGTTCTTC
>TRBJ2-5|-|TRBD2|TRBV6-6
CASSYGTSVYF
TGTGCCAGCAGTTACGGGACTAGCGTATACTTC
>TRBJ2-1|few|TRBD2|TRBV3-1/TRBV3-2
CAREGLAGAGGGEQFF
TGTGCCAGGGAGGGACTAGCGGGAGCGGGGGGAGGGGAGCAGTTCTTC
>TRBJ1-1|-|-|TRBV4-1
CASSQVQGTREAFF
TGCGCCAGCAGCCAAGTCCAGGGGACGAGGGAAGCTTTCTTT
>TRBJ1-5|-|-|TRBV2
CASSEGEGLLNQPQHF
TGTGCCAGCAGTGAAGGAGAAGGACTGTTGAATCAGCCCCAGCATTTT